This T cell receptor beta chain was retrieved from a study of blood T cell repertoires in COVID-19. Background on the study: COVID-19 samples collected from the United States, Italy and Spain covered acute and convalescent phases. PBMCs, B-cell-depleted T cells, or T cells were the source of the cDNA or gDNA that made up the material.

A total of 9 residues make up the CDR3, ends included. Germline V CDR1 and CDR2: MNHEY, SMNVEV (reference sequence). Study processing details: Quantification of nucleated cells was approximated via reference gene primer amplification. The protocol was immunoSEQ multiplex PCR, while the TCRdb copy is restricted to in-frame clones and leaves out a portion. V and J calls plus clone size are reproduced from that table; the DNA served to infer D and trimming. The table records 120,000 or so clones, 82% of them present only once. Of note for this clone: No conserved phenylalanine or tryptophan ends this CDR3, so it is likely a read error. It is unclear where the CDR3 begins or ends on the DNA, so no DNA is shown, and the CDR3 is as TCRdb lists it.

The TCR was taken from a woman in her sixties or seventies with acute or convalescent COVID-19. The J gene is TRBJ1-2, the V gene TRBV27; whether TRBD1, the table's D call, matches the DNA was not checked. Source material: peripheral blood. The CDR3 loop reads CASSKTGNL.